The 27 T cell receptor beta chains in this list originate from one sample, sequenced in a study of technical replicates of blood from a few donors. TCRdb keeps only in-frame clones here, not all; method: immunoSEQ multiplex PCR. The data contain roughly 80,000 clones, about 89% of them seen just once; the ten biggest clones take up 0.41%. The specimen was T cells isolated from PBMCs. Every receptor here comes from a human donor in good health.

This sequence joins TRBV7-9 and TRBJ1-2, with TRBD1 identical over 9 bases. Germline loops: CDR1 SEHNR, CDR2 FQNEAQ (reference sequence). CDR3 length: 13 amino acids. The junction had 6 bases not matched to a gene; V was cut back by 5 bases and J by 8 bases. The CDR3 bases are TGTGCCAGCAGCCCACAGGGGGCTCACGGCTACACCTTC. This gives the protein CASSPQGAHGYTF.

The chain combines TRBV27 with TRBJ2-2; D might be TRBD2 (5 bases). The length of the CDR3 is 14 residues. Germline V gives CDR1 MNHEY, CDR2 SMNVEV (reference sequence). Trimming cost V 2 bases and J 2 bases, with 6 bases left between them. In nucleotides, the CDR3 is TGTGCCAGCAGTTTAGGGAGAAACACCGGGGAGCTGTTTTTT. It yields the protein CASSLGRNTGELFF.

The gene calls are TRBV6-6 and TRBJ1-3; no reliable D call. Germline V lookup: CDR1 MNHNY, CDR2 SVGAGI (reference sequence). The V end was cut by 8 bases, the J end by 4 bases, with 18 bases between. The CDR3 contains 15 residues. The CDR3 nucleotides are TGTGCCAGCCAACGGGTCATAGACTCAGGAAACACCATATATTTT. It codes for CASQRVIDSGNTIYF.

The J gene is TRBJ2-5, the V gene TRBV19; 9 bases are a match to TRBD2. There are 16 residues in the CDR3. Germline-derived CDR1 and CDR2 are LNHDA and SQIVND (reference sequence). V lost 1 base to trimming and J lost 4 bases; unmatched junction nucleotides: 7. The CDR3 spells CASSIGAGGLSETQYF. DNA of the CDR3: TGTGCCAGTAGTATAGGAGCGGGAGGTCTTTCAGAGACCCAGTACTTC.

This sequence joins TRBV29-1 and TRBJ2-4, with 12 bases matching TRBD2. The J segment lost 0 bases and the V segment lost 1 base, leaving 4 bases of the junction unmatched. Germline V gene sequence: CDR1 SQVTM, CDR2 ANQGSEA. This CDR3 has 17 amino acids. For the CDR3, the DNA is TGCAGCGTTGAAGTCCCGGGACTAGCGGGAGCCAAAAACATTCAGTACTTC. Translated, it gives CSVEVPGLAGAKNIQYF.

The chain joins TRBV27 to TRBJ1-5, with D hard to call. The CDR3 contains 16 residues. Trimming stripped 1 base from V and 1 base from J, with 11 bases between. Germline CDR1 MNHEY, CDR2 SMNVEV (reference sequence). In DNA form, the CDR3 reads TGTGCCAGCAGTTTATTGGGTGAGGAGAGCAATCAGCCCCAGCATTTT. Translating gives CASSLLGEESNQPQHF.

This chain connects TRBV7-9 to TRBJ2-7; 8 nucleotides line up with TRBD2. Germline lookup yields CDR1 SEHNR and CDR2 FQNEAQ (reference sequence). The CDR3 has 13 residues. The trim removed 5 bases at V and 3 bases at J, leaving 3 bases unmatched. The CDR3 region is CASSPLADYEQYF. Here the CDR3 DNA reads TGTGCCAGCAGCCCACTAGCGGACTACGAGCAGTACTTC.

The rearrangement uses TRBV27 and TRBJ2-5; D perhaps matches TRBD2 (6 bases). The J call could be wrong; TRBJ2-7 is a better fit for the DNA end. CDR3 length equals 13 residues. Germline V lookup: CDR1 MNHEY, CDR2 SMNVEV (reference sequence). The CDR3 DNA follows: TGTGCCAGCAGCGGGGGAGACGGCTACGAGCAGTACTTC. This codes for CASSGGDGYEQYF.

This chain uses TRBV19 with TRBJ1-1, with D perhaps matching TRBD1 (6 bases). Between the trimmed V and J ends, which lost 5 bases and 11 bases, there was a span of 18 bases. The CDR3 runs 13 residues. Germline CDR1 reads LNHDA; CDR2 reads SQIVND (reference sequence). CDR3 region: CASSLPLGTKAFF. CDR3 DNA sequence: TGTGCCAGTAGTCTCCCTCTAGGGACAAAGGCTTTCTTT.

This clone has a single count. The chain combines TRBV27 with TRBJ1-4; 11 nucleotides match TRBD1. The CDR3 extends over 17 amino acids. J lost 0 bases, V lost 6 bases, and 6 bases had no gene match. Germline CDR1 is MNHEY and CDR2 is SMNVEV (reference sequence). CDR3 sequence (DNA): TGTGCCAGCAGGGACAGGGGGCTAGGGGCAACTAATGAAAAACTGTTTTTT. This translates into CASRDRGLGATNEKLFF. Full variable domain (missing parts from reference TRBV27 and TRBJ1-4): EAQVTQNPRYLITVTGKKLTVTCSQNMNHEYMSWYRQDPGLGLRQIYYSMNVEVTDKGDVPEGYKVSRKEKRNFPLILESPSPNQTSLYFCASRDRGLGATNEKLFFGSGTQLSVL.

The sample holds many counts of this clone. This chain links TRBV4-3 with TRBJ2-6; 8 positions match TRBD2. Germline V gene sequence: CDR1 LGHNA, CDR2 YSLEER. The CDR3 covers 17 residues. Unmatched junction bases numbered 2, after V lost 1 base and J lost 0 bases. CDR3 sequence: CASSQGTSSSGANVLTF. The CDR3 region has the DNA TGCGCCAGCAGCCAAGGGACTAGCAGCTCTGGGGCCAACGTCCTGACTTTC.

This chain links TRBV28 with TRBJ1-1, with D tentatively TRBD1 (5 bases). The CDR3 consists of 12 residues. Deletions cut 3 bases from V and 5 bases from J, with 7 bases between. Germline CDR1 and CDR2: MDHEN and SYDVKM. In DNA, the CDR3 is TGTGCCAGCAGTTTTCCAGGGACTGAAGCTTTCTTT. Translating it yields CASSFPGTEAFF. Filled out from reference TRBV28 and TRBJ1-1, the complete variable domain reads DVKVTQSSRYLVKRTGEKVFLECVQDMDHENMFWYRQDPGLGLRLIYFSYDVKMKEKGDIPEGYSVSREKKERFSLILESASTNQTSMYLCASSFPGTEAFFGQGTRLTVV.

This chain's CDR3 is CASSWRDRVHEQFF. DNA for the CDR3: TGCGCCAGCAGCTGGAGGGACAGGGTGCATGAGCAGTTCTTC. The chain has TRBV5-1 and TRBJ2-1; 9 positions match TRBD1. Germline V CDR1 and CDR2: SGHRS, YFSETQ. V was clipped by 3 bases and J by 8 bases; unmatched bases: 6. The CDR3 totals 14 residues.

V and J are TRBV7-7 and TRBJ2-5; 9 bases agree with TRBD1. The CDR3 runs 16 residues. With V trimmed by 1 base and J by 1 base, 4 bases remained unmatched. In germline, CDR1 is SSHAT, CDR2 FNYEAQ (reference sequence). The DNA for the CDR3 is TGTGCCAGCAGCTTAGGACAGGGGGAGGGCCAAGAGACCCAGTACTTC. Encoded protein: CASSLGQGEGQETQYF.

The genes are TRBV6-5 and TRBJ1-2; TRBD1 aligns across 8 bases. The CDR3 covers 14 residues. Germline trimming cut 2 bases from V and 8 bases from J; bases unmatched to any gene: 7. Germline V lookup: CDR1 MNHEY, CDR2 SVGAGI. CDR3 residues: CASSYGTGSGGYTF. Here the CDR3 DNA reads TGTGCCAGCAGTTACGGGACAGGTTCGGGAGGCTACACCTTC.

The V gene is TRBV6-5, the J gene TRBJ1-1; D unresolved. Germline V gene data show CDR1 as MNHEY and CDR2 as SVGAGI. V shed 0 bases and J shed 2 bases, with 7 bases lying between them. The CDR3 length is 14 residues. The chain's CDR3 is CASSYSLANTEAFF. The CDR3 DNA sequence: TGTGCCAGCAGTTACTCATTGGCAAACACTGAAGCTTTCTTT.

V is TRBV30 and J is TRBJ2-1; 14 bases are shared with TRBD2. Unmatched junction bases numbered 9, after V lost 4 bases and J lost 10 bases. Germline V gives CDR1 GTSNPN, CDR2 SVGIG (reference sequence). This CDR3 has 15 amino acids. The CDR3 spells CAWTTGLAGVGEQFF. The CDR3 DNA sequence: TGTGCCTGGACCACGGGACTAGCGGGAGTAGGGGAGCAGTTCTTC.

This clone was seen a single time. This chain connects TRBV28 to TRBJ2-1, with 10 bases matching TRBD1. Germline-derived CDR1 and CDR2 are MDHEN and SYDVKM. The CDR3 is 14 residues long. Unmatched junction bases numbered 8, after V lost 8 bases and J lost 7 bases. The CDR3 protein is CASCDWTGGNEQFF. Written as DNA, the CDR3 is TGTGCCAGCTGCGATTGGACAGGGGGGAATGAGCAGTTCTTC.

This sequence joins TRBV5-4 and TRBJ1-2, with 8 bases aligning to TRBD1. Germline V gene sequence: CDR1 SGHNT, CDR2 YYREEE (reference sequence). CDR3 length: 15 residues. V was clipped by 5 bases and J by 6 bases; unmatched bases: 12. The CDR3 protein is CASSPPTGELDGYTF. In nucleotides, the CDR3 is TGTGCCAGCAGTCCCCCGACAGGGGAATTGGATGGCTACACCTTC.

This clone was observed a single time. The chain is built from TRBV4-3 and TRBJ2-7; D is undetermined. In germline, CDR1 is LGHNA, CDR2 YSLEER. The CDR3 extends over 13 amino acids. V lost 8 bases, J lost 5 bases, and 16 bases lay in between. CDR3 sequence (DNA): TGCGCCAGCTCTTGGGCAGGCGAAAACGAGCAGTACTTC. It specifies CASSWAGENEQYF.

Here the CDR3 reads CASSPVTAAEAFF. For the CDR3, the DNA is TGTGCCAGCTCACCAGTAACCGCGGCAGAAGCTTTCTTT. The chain uses TRBV18 and TRBJ1-1; D remains ambiguous. This CDR3 is 13 amino acids long. The germline CDR1 and CDR2 sequences are KGHSH and LQKENI. V was trimmed by 2 bases and J by 8 bases, leaving 12 bases between them. Using reference TRBV18 and TRBJ1-1 for the parts outside the CDR3, the full variable domain is NAGVMQNPRHLVRRRGQEARLRCSPMKGHSHVYWYRQLPEEGLKFMVYLQKENIIDESGMPKERFSAEFPKEGPSILRIQQVVRGDSAAYFCASSPVTAAEAFFGQGTRLTVV.

This rearrangement joins TRBV6-4 to TRBJ2-1; 9 bases line up with TRBD1. Germline trimming cut 8 bases from V and 2 bases from J; bases unmatched to any gene: 7. CDR1 MRHNA and CDR2 SNTAGT come from the germline V gene. This CDR3 contains 15 residues. The DNA of the CDR3 is TGTGCCAGCGGTAACCGGGACAGGGCCTACAATGAGCAGTTCTTC. Translated, it gives CASGNRDRAYNEQFF.

This rearrangement joins TRBV29-1 to TRBJ2-1; D ambiguous. Germline assignment: CDR1 SQVTM and CDR2 ANQGSEA. The CDR3 totals 15 residues. V was clipped by 0 bases and J by 5 bases, with 14 bases between them. In DNA, the CDR3 is TGCAGCGTTGAAGAATCTCGAGAACCGAACAATGAGCAGTTCTTC. This sequence encodes CSVEESREPNNEQFF.

The rearrangement uses TRBV14 and TRBJ2-6, with D hard to call. V lost 2 bases to trimming and J lost 0 bases, with 11 bases between them. The CDR3 contains 17 residues. Germline-derived CDR1 and CDR2 are SGHDN and FVKESK. The CDR3 reads CASSQLGSHSGANVLTF. CDR3 sequence (DNA): TGTGCCAGCAGCCAATTGGGCAGCCACTCTGGGGCCAACGTCCTGACTTTC.

Concerning this clone itself: The sample contains more than one DNA sequence encoding this CDR3. The V and J genes are TRBV10-3 and TRBJ2-5, with D perhaps matching TRBD1 (6 bases). CDR1 and CDR2 (germline): ENHRY, SYGVKD. The CDR3 is made up of 13 amino acids. V lost 2 bases and J lost 5, with 9 bases in between. The DNA for the CDR3 is TGTGCCATCAGTGAGGCTAGGGGGGAGACCCAGTACTTC. Translating gives CAISEARGETQYF.

The chain employs TRBV7-2 and TRBJ1-2; 7 bases are a match to TRBD1. CDR3 size: 14 residues. V shed 5 bases and J 5 bases; nucleotides not matched to a gene: 8. CDR1 and CDR2 from the germline V gene are SGHTA and FQGNSA. The CDR3 region has the DNA TGTGCCAGCAGCCCAGGGGGGTTTAGGTATGGCTACACCTTC. Amino acid sequence: CASSPGGFRYGYTF.

J is TRBJ2-1 and V is TRBV5-1; TRBD2 aligns across 10 bases. Unmatched junction bases numbered 5, after V lost 0 bases and J lost 8 bases. Germline V lookup: CDR1 SGHRS, CDR2 YFSETQ. This CDR3 is 15 amino acids long. The CDR3 here is CASSLGLAGGYEQFF. CDR3 DNA sequence: TGCGCCAGCAGCTTGGGATTAGCGGGAGGTTATGAGCAGTTCTTC.